This entry concerns a single T cell receptor beta chain. Its specificity is unknown. This record comes from a study of blood T cells in healthy people across ages. CDR1 is DFQATT and CDR2 is SNEGSKA in the germline V gene (reference sequence). The CDR3 is made up of 16 amino acids. Each sample used at least 6.5 million PBMCs. It was with a sample-barcoded 5' primer and a J-beta primer mix that a second PCR of about 6 to 12 cycles was run. Using its own MiXCR run on the 5' RACE reads, TCRdb lists one record per CDR3 protein. Of approximately 360,000 distinct CDR3 sequences in the sample, about 55% are singletons; the top ten hold about 54%. Findings and limits, study-wide: Because sorting was not performed, PBMCs prevented conclusive naive versus antigen-experienced comparison.

The clonotype originates from a man aged 60 to 75 in good health. This chain connects TRBV20-1 to TRBJ2-5, with D perhaps assigned TRBD1 or TRBD2 (5 bases each). The assigned J gene may be wrong: the sequence end matches TRBJ2-7 better. Sequencing used blood. CDR3 bases: TGCAGTGCTAGAGACTTTGGGGACGCAGCCAGGTACGAGCAGTACTTC. Translated: CSARDFGDAARYEQYF.